What follows are 24 T cell receptor beta chains derived from one specimen sequenced in a study of cytomegalovirus exposure and HLA in healthy donors. The PCR employed 60 Vbeta primers together with 13 Jbeta primers. Sequencing used immunoSEQ multiplex PCR; TCRdb keeps in-frame clones, though not all of them. The sample has some 80,000 clones, about four fifths seen once; the top ten hold nearly 3.5%. The sample comprised PBMCs. The receptors here all came from a man aged 40-49 years in good health and CMV-seronegative.

The chain joins TRBV6-4 to TRBJ1-1; TRBD1 agrees at 9 bases. This CDR3 has 15 amino acids. The V gene's germline CDR1 is MRHNA and CDR2 SNTAGT. The junction had 7 bases not matched to a gene; V was cut back by 3 bases and J by 5 bases. CDR3 nucleotides: TGTGCCAGCAGTGATGATGGACAGGGGAAAACTGAAGCTTTCTTT. This gives the protein CASSDDGQGKTEAFF.

The chain uses TRBV7-3 and TRBJ1-1; D not certain. The CDR3 consists of 14 residues. Between the trimmed V and J ends, which lost 0 bases and 5 bases, there was a span of 10 bases. Germline lookup yields CDR1 SGHTA and CDR2 FQGTGA. The chain's CDR3 is CASSLTPGGTEAFF. In DNA form, the CDR3 reads TGTGCCAGCAGCTTAACCCCGGGTGGGACTGAAGCTTTCTTT.

This chain links TRBV12-5 with TRBJ1-1; TRBD1 might be the D (5 bases). CDR3 length: 15 residues. V lost 6 bases and J 2 bases, leaving 16 bases between the germline ends. CDR1 and CDR2 from the germline V gene are LGHNT and FRNRAP. CDR3 nucleotide sequence: TGTGCTAGTGGCACAGGACCCACTTTTAACACTGAAGCTTTCTTT. Amino acids: CASGTGPTFNTEAFF.

This clone was recorded only once. This chain connects TRBV18 to TRBJ1-1; TRBD1 matches 7 bases. The CDR3 has 14 residues. The trim removed 3 bases at V and 1 base at J, leaving 2 bases unmatched. Germline CDR1 KGHSH, CDR2 LQKENI. The CDR3 DNA follows: TGTGCCAGCTCACCTGGGACAGCGAACACTGAAGCTTTCTTT. This sequence encodes CASSPGTANTEAFF. The full variable domain, its missing parts supplied by reference TRBV18 and TRBJ1-1, is NAGVMQNPRHLVRRRGQEARLRCSPMKGHSHVYWYRQLPEEGLKFMVYLQKENIIDESGMPKERFSAEFPKEGPSILRIQQVVRGDSAAYFCASSPGTANTEAFFGQGTRLTVV.

The V call is TRBV4-2, the J call TRBJ1-4; 9 bases map to TRBD1. The CDR3 is 14 amino acids. V lost 3 bases, J lost 8 bases, and 4 bases stayed unmatched. Germline CDR1 and CDR2: LGHNA and YNFKEQ. CDR3 protein: CASSQGQGGEKLFF. The DNA of the CDR3 is TGTGCCAGCAGCCAGGGACAGGGAGGGGAAAAACTGTTTTTT.

The chain uses TRBV7-9 and TRBJ1-2; 8 bases fit TRBD1. This CDR3 spans 16 amino acids. Germline CDR1 is SEHNR and CDR2 is FQNEAQ (reference sequence). The ends lost 2 bases at V and 13 bases at J; junction bases unmatched: 18. The CDR3 reads CASSLKVVSGTGLGTF. The CDR3 DNA reads as TGTGCCAGCAGCTTAAAGGTGGTTTCCGGGACAGGCCTGGGCACCTTC.

The rearrangement joins TRBV6-5 to TRBJ1-5; the D gene is possibly TRBD1 (6 bases). The CDR3 loop spans 16 amino acids. V lost 2 bases to trimming and J lost 4 bases, with 15 bases between them. Looked up from germline, CDR1 is MNHEY and CDR2 is SVGAGI. The CDR3 is CASSYTAAGANQPQHF. In DNA, the CDR3 is TGTGCCAGCAGTTACACGGCGGCAGGGGCGAATCAGCCCCAGCATTTT.

The chain links TRBV7-2 to TRBJ1-1, with a possible D match to TRBD1 (6 bases). V was shortened by 2 bases and J by 10 bases, with 11 bases between the two germline ends. The germline V gene encodes CDR1 SGHTA and CDR2 FQGNSA. The CDR3 extends over 12 amino acids. CDR3 region: CASSLQGLGAFF. CDR3 coding DNA: TGTGCCAGCAGCTTACAGGGGTTGGGAGCTTTCTTT. The complete variable domain, with remaining parts taken from reference TRBV7-2 and TRBJ1-1, reads GAGVSQSPSNKVTEKGKDVELRCDPISGHTALYWYRQSLGQGLEFLIYFQGNSAPDKSGLPSDRFSAERTGGSVSTLTIQRTQQEDSAVYLCASSLQGLGAFFGQGTRLTVV.

The V call is TRBV7-8, the J call TRBJ1-2, with 8 bases matching TRBD1. This CDR3 comprises 13 residues. From germline, CDR1 is SGHVS and CDR2 FQNEAQ. V lost 5 bases and J lost 6; bases outside the gene matches: 5. The CDR3 DNA reads TGTGCCAGCAGCCTTAGACAGGGGCATGGCTACACCTTC. Its protein is CASSLRQGHGYTF.

The rearrangement links TRBV4-3 to TRBJ1-1; 7 bases map to TRBD1. Germline trimming cut 5 bases from V and 1 base from J; bases unmatched to any gene: 7. Germline CDR1 reads LGHNA; CDR2 reads YSLEER. The CDR3 has 15 amino acids. The CDR3 is CASSYRQGRNTEAFF. The DNA of the CDR3 is TGCGCCAGCAGCTACCGACAGGGAAGGAACACTGAAGCTTTCTTT.

This chain links TRBV9 with TRBJ2-7; D is possibly TRBD1 (6 bases). The CDR3 runs 13 residues. Germline CDR1 reads SGDLS; CDR2 reads YYNGEE. V lost 5 bases, J lost 5 bases, and 14 bases lay in between. The CDR3 sequence is CASRATGTHEQYF. The CDR3 DNA reads as TGTGCCAGCAGGGCGACAGGAACCCACGAGCAGTACTTC.

This clone was detected only a few times. The V call is TRBV5-1, the J call TRBJ2-1, with 8 bases identical to TRBD1. The CDR3 extends over 14 amino acids. V lost 5 bases, J lost 5 bases, and 6 bases stayed unmatched. Germline V CDR1 and CDR2: SGHRS, YFSETQ. CDR3 sequence (DNA): TGCGCCAGCAGGGGGCAGGGGGCCAACAATGAGCAGTTCTTC. Translated, it gives CASRGQGANNEQFF.

The V call is TRBV7-9, the J call TRBJ1-2; no firm D call. Trimming cost V 2 bases and J 8 bases, with 9 bases left between them. The CDR3 sequence is 12 residues long. The germline CDR1 and CDR2 sequences are SEHNR and FQNEAQ (reference sequence). The CDR3, as DNA: TGTGCCAGCAGCTTAATTCTCGAGGGCTACACCTTC. This gives the protein CASSLILEGYTF.

This chain joins TRBV4-3 and TRBJ1-3, with 7 nucleotides matching TRBD1. V lost 5 bases, J lost 0 bases, and 4 bases stayed unmatched. CDR3 length: 15 residues. Germline lookup yields CDR1 LGHNA and CDR2 YSLEER. The CDR3, as DNA: TGCGCCAGCAGCTCGGGACAGATCTCTGGAAACACCATATATTTT. It translates to CASSSGQISGNTIYF.

The gene calls are TRBV6-6 and TRBJ1-1, with TRBD1 identical over 7 bases. Looked up from germline, CDR1 is MNHNY and CDR2 is SVGAGI (reference sequence). The CDR3 totals 13 residues. V lost 6 bases to trimming and J lost 6 bases; unmatched junction nucleotides: 7. CDR3 region: CASRSQGGSEAFF. CDR3 DNA sequence: TGTGCCAGCAGATCCCAGGGGGGCTCTGAAGCTTTCTTT.

The chain links TRBV19 to TRBJ1-6, with D possibly being TRBD1 (5 bases). Trimming removed 7 bases from V and 9 bases from J, with 19 bases in between. Germline V gives CDR1 LNHDA, CDR2 SQIVND (reference sequence). The CDR3 extends over 15 amino acids. The CDR3: CASNAGRGYSSPLHF. The CDR3 coding sequence is TGTGCCAGTAACGCAGGGAGGGGATATTCTTCACCCCTCCACTTT.

V usage is TRBV27 and J usage is TRBJ1-1; D is undetermined. Per the germline V gene, CDR1 is MNHEY and CDR2 is SMNVEV (reference sequence). This CDR3 comprises 13 residues. V was pared by 5 bases and J by 0 bases, with 7 bases between. The CDR3 DNA is TGTGCCAGCAGTCCCGAGATGAACACTGAAGCTTTCTTT. It is translated as CASSPEMNTEAFF.

CDR3 in DNA: TGTGCCACCAGCAGAGATGCGGGGACAGGAGGCTACGAGCAGTACTTC. It specifies CATSRDAGTGGYEQYF. The chain uses TRBV15 and TRBJ2-7, with 8 bases that match TRBD1. The trim removed 0 bases at V and 3 bases at J, leaving 7 bases unmatched. The CDR3 is 16 amino acids. Germline assignment: CDR1 LNHNV and CDR2 YYDKDF (reference sequence).

The chain carries TRBV5-6 and TRBJ1-2; TRBD1 is a possible D gene (5 bases). CDR1 is SGHDT and CDR2 is YYEEEE in the germline V gene. CDR3 length: 14 amino acids. Trimming shortened V by 0 bases and J by 3 bases, and 9 bases separated the two germline ends. This chain's CDR3 is CASSLGGVDYGYTF. CDR3 nucleotide sequence: TGTGCCAGCAGCTTGGGGGGGGTCGACTATGGCTACACCTTC.

In this sample, this clone turned up once. CDR3 residues: CASSLIGVNEQFF. CDR3 DNA sequence: TGTGCCAGCAGCTTAATAGGGGTGAATGAGCAGTTCTTC. This chain joins TRBV7-2 and TRBJ2-1; D perhaps matches TRBD1 (5 bases). This CDR3 has 13 amino acids. V lost 2 bases and J 7 bases, leaving 9 bases between the germline ends. Germline CDR1 and CDR2: SGHTA and FQGNSA. The whole variable domain, remainder taken from reference TRBV7-2 and TRBJ2-1, is GAGVSQSPSNKVTEKGKDVELRCDPISGHTALYWYRQSLGQGLEFLIYFQGNSAPDKSGLPSDRFSAERTGGSVSTLTIQRTQQEDSAVYLCASSLIGVNEQFFGPGTRLTVL.

This rearrangement joins TRBV5-1 to TRBJ2-1; D gene ambiguous. Per the germline V gene, CDR1 is SGHRS and CDR2 is YFSETQ. The CDR3 has 14 amino acids. The germline V and J ends were trimmed by 1 base and 5 bases, with 10 bases remaining between them. CDR3 loop: CASSLRVPNNEQFF. The DNA of the CDR3 is TGCGCCAGCAGCTTGAGAGTACCAAACAATGAGCAGTTCTTC.

Written as DNA, the CDR3 is TGCGCCAGCAGCCAAGTATATCTCTCTGGGGCCAACGTCCTGACTTTC. Protein: CASSQVYLSGANVLTF. V and J are TRBV4-3 and TRBJ2-6; D not certain. CDR1 is LGHNA and CDR2 is YSLEER in the germline V gene. Trimming stripped 1 base from V and 0 bases from J, with 7 bases between. The CDR3 has 16 amino acids.

The chain carries TRBV5-1 and TRBJ1-2, with no clear D. The CDR3 sequence is 15 residues long. Looked up from germline, CDR1 is SGHRS and CDR2 is YFSETQ. V was clipped by 2 bases and J by 2 bases, with 13 bases between them. CDR3 DNA sequence: TGCGCCAGCAGCTTCTTACCGGACTTGAACTATGGCTACACCTTC. Protein sequence: CASSFLPDLNYGYTF.

The chain is built from TRBV5-5 and TRBJ2-3, with TRBD2 as a possible D gene (6 bases). Germline V gives CDR1 SGHKS, CDR2 YYEKEE (reference sequence). The V end was cut by 2 bases, the J end by 6 bases, with 19 bases between. The CDR3 extends over 16 amino acids. The CDR3 sequence is CASSFVTGVIRDTQYF. Here the CDR3 DNA reads TGTGCCAGCAGCTTTGTAACGGGGGTGATCCGTGATACGCAGTATTTT.